This T cell receptor (beta chain) came from a study of cytomegalovirus exposure and HLA in healthy donors. CDR3 length equals 14 residues. CDR1 SGHNT and CDR2 YENEEA come from the germline V gene. V was clipped by 5 bases and J by 3 bases, with 12 bases between them. Study results and limitations: High specificity and sensitivity for cytomegalovirus status were reported for the classifier. Highest at DRB1 and lowest at HLA-C, TCR association rates differed among HLA loci in a later analysis. Reportedly, HLA-A and HLA-B alleles of most subjects were accurately predicted from TCR beta. Roughly uniform depth of sequencing across donors was assumed in presence/absence analyses.

The PCR was carried out with 60 Vbeta primers and 13 Jbeta primers. Assay used: immunoSEQ multiplex PCR; TCRdb lists only in-frame clones, some missing. The data hold about 120,000 clones, with 82% observed a single time. Comment on this clone: Its target is not known.

This clonotype was obtained from a woman aged 18-35 years in good health and CMV-seronegative. The sample comprised PBMCs. The chain is built from TRBV11-3 and TRBJ2-3; tentative D call: TRBD1 (6 bases). CDR3 sequence: CASSNGQRTDTQYF. As DNA, the CDR3 is TGTGCCAGCAGCAATGGACAGAGGACAGATACGCAGTATTTT.